This is a list of T cell receptor beta chains from one sample in a study of blood T cell repertoires in COVID-19. The method was immunoSEQ multiplex PCR; TCRdb's version includes in-frame clones alone and lacks a portion of them. The sample includes fewer than 300,000 clones, approximately 92% of them seen just once. Sample: PBMCs or T cells enriched from blood (not recorded which). The receptors were gathered from a woman under 40 who had recovered from COVID-19. CDR3s include the opening cysteine and the closing phenylalanine or tryptophan. D genes are given only for firm matches. Rows may omit the clone size; those that give it use once, few, many or a size class.

V gene	J gene	D gene	clone size	CDR3 DNA	CDR3 protein
TRBV6-5	TRBJ1-4	NA	few	TGTGCCAGCAGCCCCGGGGGAGAACTGTTTTTT	CASSPGGELFF
TRBV28	TRBJ2-1	TRBD2	NA	TGTGCCAGCAGTTTATTTGGTAGCGGGGGACCTTACAATGAGCAGTTCTTC	CASSLFGSGGPYNEQFF
TRBV7-2	TRBJ2-7	NA	NA	TGTGCCAGCAGCTTAACGGACAAGTACGAGCAGTACTTC	CASSLTDKYEQYF
TRBV19	TRBJ2-7	NA	NA	TGTGCCAGTAGTCCAGACTCCTACGAGCAGTACTTC	CASSPDSYEQYF
TRBV28	TRBJ2-1	NA	few	TGTGCCAGCAGTTTGGCCTCCGGAGGCGTGGGTGAGCAGTTCTTC	CASSLASGGVGEQFF
TRBV28	TRBJ2-1	TRBD2	NA	TGTGCCAGCAGTGACGAGCGGGGGGGCTCCTACAATGAGCAGTTCTTC	CASSDERGGSYNEQFF
TRBV3-1/TRBV3-2	TRBJ1-2	TRBD1	NA	TGTGCCAGCAGCCCCGGGACAGGGATCAACTATGGCTACACCTTC	CASSPGTGINYGYTF
TRBV4-3	TRBJ2-6	NA	NA	TGCGCCAGCAGCCACACTGGGGCCAACGTCCTGACTTTC	CASSHTGANVLTF
TRBV30	TRBJ2-1	TRBD2	NA	TGTGCCTGGTACATAGCGGGAGGATGGAATGAGCAGTTCTTC	CAWYIAGGWNEQFF
TRBV7-2	TRBJ1-4	TRBD1	NA	TGTGCCAGCAGCTCTTACAGGGGGATTAATGAAAAACTGTTTTTT	CASSSYRGINEKLFF
TRBV28	TRBJ1-4	NA	NA	TGTGCCAGCATCCAGGCCCATGAAAAACTGTTTTTT	CASIQAHEKLFF